One and the same sample provided the 5 T cell receptor beta chains below, sequenced in a study of T cell responses to AZD1222 COVID-19 vaccine. The assay was immunoSEQ multiplex PCR, and TCRdb's table has in-frame clones only and misses some. The sample carries 110,000 to 150,000 clones, 80% to 95% recorded once. The sample in question was peripheral blood, obtained on day 0 of AZD1222 vaccination. Every receptor here comes from an adult in good health.

The chain links TRBV7-2 to TRBJ2-2; 7 nucleotides line up with TRBD1. Germline lookup yields CDR1 SGHTA and CDR2 FQGNSA. Trimming removed 1 base from V and 4 bases from J; junction bases left unmatched: 6. This CDR3 is built from 16 residues. The CDR3 DNA follows: TGTGCCAGCAGCTTAGTCCCGGGACAGATCACCGGGGAGCTGTTTTTT. As protein: CASSLVPGQITGELFF.

V and J are TRBV7-9 and TRBJ2-7, with D maybe TRBD1 (6 bases). The CDR3 consists of 15 residues. Trimming took off 4 bases at V and 2 bases at J, with 15 bases between the two ends. Per germline, CDR1 SEHNR and CDR2 FQNEAQ (reference sequence). CDR3 DNA sequence: TGTGCCAGCAGCTCCGGGGCAGGGGTGGCCTACGAGCAGTACTTC. Protein product: CASSSGAGVAYEQYF.

This clone was counted between two and nine times. The J gene is TRBJ2-7, the V gene TRBV15; D is unclear. Trimming took off 6 bases at V and 2 bases at J, with 8 bases between the two ends. The CDR3 contains 12 residues. Germline values: CDR1 LNHNV, CDR2 YYDKDF (reference sequence). The CDR3 DNA is TGTGCCACCAGTCCAGGTCCCTACGAGCAGTACTTC. Amino acids: CATSPGPYEQYF. Full variable domain (rest looked up from reference TRBV15 and TRBJ2-7): DAMVIQNPRYQVTQFGKPVTLSCSQTLNHNVMYWYQQKSSQAPKLLFHYYDKDFNNEADTPDNFQSRRPNTSFCFLDIRSPGLGDTAMYLCATSPGPYEQYFGPGTRLTVT.

CDR3 nucleotide sequence: TGTGCCAGCAGCTTATTAGTGGCCGGGGAGCTGTTTTTT. The encoded protein is CASSLLVAGELFF. The rearrangement joins TRBV7-8 to TRBJ2-2; D is uncertain. There are 13 residues in the CDR3. Trimming removed 2 bases from V and 6 bases from J, with 7 bases in between. Germline CDR1 reads SGHVS; CDR2 reads FQNEAQ.

This clone turned up a few times. The chain has TRBV7-8 and TRBJ1-3; D remains unclear. Germline V gene lookup returns CDR1 SGHVS and CDR2 FQNEAQ. The CDR3 totals 13 residues. The V gene lost 0 bases and the J gene lost 5 bases, with 5 bases spanning the gap. CDR3 sequence: CASSLARRNTIYF. The DNA of the CDR3 is TGTGCCAGCAGCTTAGCGCGCCGAAACACCATATATTTT. Variable domain in full (rest from reference TRBV7-8 and TRBJ1-3): GAGVSQSPRYKVAKRGQDVALRCDPISGHVSLFWYQQALGQGPEFLTYFQNEAQLDKSGLPSDRFFAERPEGSVSTLKIQRTQQEDSAVYLCASSLARRNTIYFGEGSWLTVV.